Listed below are T cell receptor beta chains from one sample, sequenced in a study of vaccination and CD4 T cells after COVID-19. What these receptors recognize is not known. TCRdb recomputed calls from the PCR reads with MiXCR, one row per CDR3 protein. The sample includes tens of thousands of distinct CDR3 sequences, 45% to 50% seen only once; the top ten take 6.1%. Sequences were obtained from CD4+ T cells from blood, cultured in vitro. Every receptor here comes from a human donor who had recovered from COVID-19. CDR3s leave out the opening cysteine and the closing phenylalanine or tryptophan.

CDR3 protein	V gene	J gene
ASSIDSGHLTHQETQY	TRBV19	TRBJ2-5
ASSPRRVGAYEQY	TRBV28	TRBJ2-7
ASSEQEYQPQH	TRBV6-1	TRBJ1-5
ASSLRWSSPGVGSPLH	TRBV7-2	TRBJ1-6
ASRTTGYTGELF	TRBV6-2/TRBV6-3	TRBJ2-2
SAADMNTEAF	TRBV20-1	TRBJ1-1
ASSPKVADTQY	TRBV7-9	TRBJ2-3
ASSSFGGAPYEQY	TRBV7-8	TRBJ2-7
ASSIDQAQAASTDTQY	TRBV19	TRBJ2-3
ASSPRRQDTQY	TRBV7-8	TRBJ2-3